This T cell receptor (beta chain) was captured in a study of technical replicates of blood from several donors. Clones were read by immunoSEQ multiplex PCR, and TCRdb kept only the in-frame ones, dropping some. The sample includes around 79,000 clones, under 95% of them seen just once. The germline gives CDR1 MDHEN, CDR2 SYDVKM. The CDR3 spans 19 residues. The V gene end was trimmed by 8 bases and the J gene end by 2 bases; junction bases not matched to a gene: 17. The sample taken for sequencing was T cells isolated from PBMCs. The sequence was collected from a human donor in good health. The chain is built from TRBV28 and TRBJ2-1; 11 bases match TRBD2. CDR3 residues: CASAGTSGTLVLAYNEQFF. Written as DNA, the CDR3 is TGTGCCAGCGCTGGGACTAGCGGAACCTTGGTGTTGGCCTACAATGAGCAGTTCTTC.